This T cell receptor beta chain is from a study of blood T cell repertoires in COVID-19. Study background: The samples span acute and convalescent COVID-19 from the United States, Italy and Spain. The cDNA or gDNA used as material had been derived from T cells, B-cell-depleted T cells, or PBMCs.

Original data processing: Amplification with reference gene primers provided the estimates of nucleated cell counts. Some clones are missing from TCRdb's copy, which holds only in-frame ones; the method was immunoSEQ multiplex PCR. V and J calls and clone size follow that table, whereas D and trimming were derived from the DNA. The table has fewer than 60,000 clones, 82% seen once. V gave up 0 bases and J gave up 1 base, with 11 bases separating them. This CDR3 is 17 amino acids long. Germline V gene data show CDR1 as SGHRS and CDR2 as YFSETQ. Seattle researchers signed up patients amid active infection and tracked them longitudinally.

The specimen was peripheral blood. The clonotype comes from an elderly man with COVID-19, enrolled during active disease. J is TRBJ2-6 and V is TRBV5-1; weak D call: TRBD1 (6 bases). The CDR3, as DNA: TGCGCCAGCAGCTTGGCCCCACAGGGATCTGGGGCCAACGTCCTGACTTTC. As protein: CASSLAPQGSGANVLTF.